The rows below give T cell receptor beta chains drawn from one sample of a study of cytomegalovirus exposure and HLA in healthy donors. Clones were read by immunoSEQ multiplex PCR, and TCRdb kept only the in-frame ones, dropping some. In the table there are about 120,000 clones, 81% of which are singletons. Sequenced material: PBMCs. Receptors originate from a woman in her thirties or forties in good health and CMV-seronegative. Each CDR3 is given with its conserved first and last residue.

j_call | v_call | cdr3_aa
TRBJ2-3 | TRBV5-8 | CASSLMGQYTDTQYF
TRBJ2-3 | TRBV7-3 | CASSLRGGQSTDTQYF
TRBJ2-3 | TRBV7-2 | CASSLSGYVSTDTQYF
TRBJ1-1 | TRBV5-1 | CASSLGHLTNTEAFF
TRBJ2-7 | TRBV11-2 | CASSSAGTPGNYEQYF
TRBJ2-1 | TRBV30 | CASSGPSGGRGEQFF
TRBJ2-3 | TRBV10-1 | CASSGGADTQYF
TRBJ2-1 | TRBV4-2 | CASSREAGTTDFYNEQFF
TRBJ1-5 | TRBV4-1 | CASSQVTGGDDQPQHF
TRBJ1-6 | TRBV6-1 | CASSDQGGNNSPLHF
TRBJ2-5 | TRBV5-6 | CASSLAKGAKTQYF
TRBJ2-7 | TRBV13 | CASSFRTGGEMRVGQYF
TRBJ2-6 | TRBV18 | CASSPSVRGANVLTF
TRBJ2-4 | TRBV28 | CASSSIWGGQGIAKNIQYF
- | TRBV6-6 | CASKPGLGGYEQYF
TRBJ2-3 | TRBV19 | CASSIASGSGSNRDTQYF
TRBJ2-1 | TRBV30 | CAHRGKGGARNEQFF
TRBJ2-1 | TRBV7-9 | CASSRASGSSEQFF
TRBJ2-7 | TRBV13 | CASSPGTGSYEQYF
TRBJ1-3 | TRBV29-1 | CSVEVGQGGNTIYF
TRBJ2-1 | TRBV23-1 | CASSSPGIRQGYNEQFF
TRBJ1-2 | TRBV6-1 | CASKEGGLVGGYTF
TRBJ1-1 | TRBV9 | CASSPSRGRTEAFF
TRBJ2-1 | TRBV19 | CASSIGAYNEQFF
TRBJ1-3 | TRBV5-1 | CASSPDPTESGNTIYF
TRBJ2-1 | TRBV7-3 | CASSSSDRTYNEQFF
TRBJ1-5 | TRBV12-5 | CASGLISRGLSNQPQHF
TRBJ1-3 | TRBV7-2 | CASSLRRGTGNTIYF
TRBJ2-7 | TRBV19 | CASSIPGTGTYEQYF
TRBJ2-1 | TRBV6-6 | CASSSPDTYNEQFF
TRBJ2-1 | TRBV18 | CASSGGQALYNEQFF
- | TRBV29-1 | CSVDSGQGRPYEQYF
- | TRBV6-1 | CASSTGLSIYEQYF
TRBJ2-5 | TRBV7-2 | CASGQRGETQYF
TRBJ1-1 | TRBV2 | CASSLGRGPEAFF
TRBJ2-5 | TRBV9 | CASSERDKYQETQYF